The present T cell receptor beta chain was sequenced within a study of T cells after yellow fever vaccination. Overall study findings and caveats: FACS-sorted repertoires might harbor abundant contaminating clonotypes from the bulk population.

TCRdb re-analysed the 5' RACE reads in MiXCR, keeping a single row per CDR3 protein. The data show about 340,000 distinct CDR3 sequences, with approximately 13% seen just once and 3.2% held by the top ten. This clonotype was observed at least ten times. The antigen remains unidentified. The V end was cut by 2 bases, the J end by 8 bases, with 15 bases between. Germline assignment: CDR1 MGHRA and CDR2 YSYEKL. CDR3 length: 14 residues. The chain employs TRBV4-1 and TRBJ2-5, with D perhaps matching TRBD2 (6 bases). The source was CD4+ T cells sorted from PBMCs, collected 15 days after the yellow fever booster vaccination. This clonotype was sampled from a man between 18 and 29 years old who received the YFV17D yellow fever vaccine. CDR3 sequence (DNA): TGCGCCAGCAGCCAAAGGGAGGACGGTGGTACCCAGTACTTC. This encodes CASSQREDGGTQYF.